The 9 T cell receptor beta chains listed next were all sequenced from one sample in a study of T cells after posttransplantation cyclophosphamide. Clones were sequenced by immunoSEQ multiplex PCR, and TCRdb holds only the in-frame ones, with some missing. There are approximately 40,000 clones in the sample, none observed a single time. The sample was PBMCs. These receptors were collected from a man in his forties or fifties in good health, CMV-negative, and a related stem cell transplant donor.

In this sample, this clone turned up many times. This sequence joins TRBV19 and TRBJ2-4; D is undetermined. Germline loops: CDR1 LNHDA, CDR2 SQIVND (reference sequence). CDR3 length equals 15 residues. V was shortened by 7 bases and J by 0 bases, with 13 bases between the two germline ends. The CDR3 loop is CASKDSLGAKNIQYF. The DNA of the CDR3 is TGTGCCAGTAAAGACTCCCTCGGAGCCAAAAACATTCAGTACTTC.

V and J are TRBV14 and TRBJ2-5; TRBD1 might be the D (5 bases). The CDR3 is made up of 15 amino acids. Germline loops: CDR1 SGHDN, CDR2 FVKESK. V dropped 1 base and J dropped 2 bases, with 11 bases sitting between them. As DNA, the CDR3 is TGTGCCAGCAGCCAAGCCACAGGCCCTCAAGAGACCCAGTACTTC. Translation: CASSQATGPQETQYF.

Many counts were recorded for this clone. This chain links TRBV4-2 with TRBJ2-2; D possibly corresponds to TRBD2 (5 bases). The CDR3 length is 16 residues. Between the trimmed V and J ends, which lost 0 bases and 1 base, there was a span of 9 bases. Germline V lookup: CDR1 LGHNA, CDR2 YNFKEQ. The CDR3 here is CASSQDGLLNTGELFF. CDR3 sequence (DNA): TGTGCCAGCAGCCAAGATGGACTTCTGAACACCGGGGAGCTGTTTTTT.

This clone was observed many times. The chain recombines TRBV5-1 with TRBJ2-2; 8 bases fit TRBD1. CDR3 length: 15 amino acids. In germline, CDR1 is SGHRS, CDR2 YFSETQ. The J segment lost 4 bases and the V segment lost 1 base, leaving 3 bases of the junction unmatched. CDR3 DNA: TGCGCCAGCAGCTTGCCAGGGGGCCCCACCGGGGAGCTGTTTTTT. It codes for CASSLPGGPTGELFF.

This clone was observed many times. The rearrangement uses TRBV10-1 and TRBJ2-2; no clear D gene. V was pared by 0 bases and J by 4 bases, with 12 bases between. The CDR3 is 16 amino acids. Germline V gene lookup returns CDR1 WNHNN and CDR2 SYGVQD (reference sequence). CDR3 bases: TGCGCCAGCAGTGAGTCGGAGATATCCTTCACCGGGGAGCTGTTTTTT. Its translation is CASSESEISFTGELFF.

This clone was seen at least ten times. The chain carries TRBV6-5 and TRBJ1-3, with a possible D match to TRBD1 (6 bases). V dropped 2 bases and J dropped 3 bases, with 8 bases sitting between them. CDR3 size: 14 residues. The germline V gene has CDR1 MNHEY and CDR2 SVGAGI. The CDR3 here is CASSYDRNGNTIYF. The DNA of the CDR3 is TGTGCCAGCAGTTACGACAGGAATGGAAACACCATATATTTT.

This clone was counted ten times or more. This chain links TRBV7-9 with TRBJ1-1; D might be TRBD1 (6 bases). The CDR3 has 14 amino acids. Trimming removed 5 bases at V and 5 bases at J, with 15 bases between. The germline gives CDR1 SEHNR, CDR2 FQNEAQ (reference sequence). The CDR3 region is CASSKQGQGTEAFF. CDR3 bases: TGTGCCAGCAGCAAACAGGGCCAGGGGACTGAAGCTTTCTTT.

This clone was counted ten times or more. The chain joins TRBV5-5 to TRBJ2-7; 9 bases map to TRBD2. The V gene end was trimmed by 3 bases and the J gene end by 5 bases; junction bases not matched to a gene: 3. Germline values: CDR1 SGHKS, CDR2 YYEKEE (reference sequence). The CDR3 runs 13 residues. DNA of the CDR3: TGTGCCAGCAGCTGGGGACTAGCCGACGAGCAGTACTTC. It translates to CASSWGLADEQYF.

In its sample, this clone was seen many times. This chain uses TRBV11-2 with TRBJ2-2; D is uncertain. Germline V gives CDR1 SGHAT, CDR2 FQNNGV. The CDR3 extends over 11 amino acids. The V and J ends lost 5 bases and 8 bases respectively, with 6 bases between them. CDR3 in amino acids: CASSPLGELFF. The CDR3 DNA follows: TGTGCCAGCAGCCCCCTGGGGGAGCTGTTTTTT.